Below, 13 T cell receptor beta chains from the same sample are listed, as sequenced in a study of T-cell memory formation after mild COVID-19. TCRdb reprocessed the 5' RACE reads with MiXCR, giving one entry per CDR3 protein. The data show about 16,000 distinct CDR3 sequences, with around 25% seen just once and 60% held by the top ten. The specimen sequenced was PBMCs or a T cell subset sorted from them (not recorded which). All receptors derive from a man between 18 and 29 years old who had mild COVID-19 (a few samples of this study predate the infection). Cell type and time point are not known.

There are a few counts of this clonotype. The chain joins TRBV20-1 to TRBJ1-1, with 9 bases that match TRBD1. CDR3 length: 12 amino acids. Germline CDR1 and CDR2: DFQATT and SNEGSKA (reference sequence). V shed 6 bases, J shed 3 bases, and the junction held 2 bases outside the gene matches. As DNA, the CDR3 is TGCAGTGCGAGACAGGGGGACACTGAAGCTTTCTTT. The encoded protein is CSARQGDTEAFF.

CDR3 nucleotides: TGTGCCAGCTCACCGGGGGAAAATCAGCCCCAGCATTTT. Translation: CASSPGENQPQHF. The genes are TRBV18 and TRBJ1-5, with D tentatively TRBD1 (5 bases). Germline V gene data show CDR1 as KGHSH and CDR2 as LQKENI. CDR3 length: 13 residues. Trimming shortened V by 3 bases and J by 4 bases, and 7 bases separated the two germline ends.

J is TRBJ2-5 and V is TRBV7-9; D perhaps matches TRBD2 (5 bases). The CDR3 totals 15 residues. Trimming took off 5 bases at V and 7 bases at J, with 20 bases between the two ends. Germline V gene sequence: CDR1 SEHNR, CDR2 FQNEAQ (reference sequence). The CDR3 DNA is TGTGCCAGCAGCGAAAGGGATCCGGGAAAAAGGACCCAGTACTTC. Its protein product is CASSERDPGKRTQYF.

This clonotype was counted at least ten times. This chain connects TRBV27 to TRBJ2-5, with D perhaps matching TRBD1 or TRBD2 (5 bases each). Germline V gene data show CDR1 as MNHEY and CDR2 as SMNVEV (reference sequence). Trimming took 0 bases from V and 2 from J, leaving 10 bases between them. The CDR3 extends over 15 amino acids. This chain's CDR3 is CASSLSPGRQETQYF. In nucleotides, the CDR3 is TGTGCCAGCAGTTTATCCCCGGGGCGGCAAGAGACCCAGTACTTC.

This clonotype appeared many times. The chain carries TRBV7-8 and TRBJ1-5; 7 nucleotides agree with TRBD1. The V gene's germline CDR1 is SGHVS and CDR2 FQNEAQ. Trimming removed 0 bases from V and 0 bases from J; junction bases left unmatched: 2. CDR3 length: 16 amino acids. CDR3 DNA sequence: TGTGCCAGCAGCTTAGCGACAGGGCTTAGCAATCAGCCCCAGCATTTT. Amino acids: CASSLATGLSNQPQHF. Full variable domain (rest looked up from reference TRBV7-8 and TRBJ1-5): GAGVSQSPRYKVAKRGQDVALRCDPISGHVSLFWYQQALGQGPEFLTYFQNEAQLDKSGLPSDRFFAERPEGSVSTLKIQRTQQEDSAVYLCASSLATGLSNQPQHFGDGTRLSIL.

This clonotype has at least ten counts. The chain joins TRBV4-1 to TRBJ1-2; D perhaps matches TRBD1 (5 bases). CDR3 length: 14 residues. V was trimmed by 3 bases and J by 2 bases, leaving 10 bases between them. Germline V gene lookup returns CDR1 MGHRA and CDR2 YSYEKL. In DNA form, the CDR3 reads TGCGCCAGCAGCCACAAACAGGAGAACTATGGCTACACCTTC. It translates to CASSHKQENYGYTF.

Ten or more counts support this clonotype. This chain links TRBV4-1 with TRBJ1-1, with 7 bases identical to TRBD1. The germline V gene has CDR1 MGHRA and CDR2 YSYEKL. The CDR3 contains 14 residues. V lost 3 bases to trimming and J lost 4 bases; unmatched junction nucleotides: 5. The CDR3 here is CASSHYRGFTEAFF. Written as DNA, the CDR3 is TGCGCCAGCAGCCACTACAGGGGATTCACTGAAGCTTTCTTT.

This clonotype was seen a handful of times. The chain carries TRBV6-6 and TRBJ2-5; TRBD2 matches at 10 bases. The CDR3 has 15 residues. The trim removed 5 bases at V and 5 bases at J, leaving 8 bases unmatched. Germline lookup yields CDR1 MNHNY and CDR2 SVGAGI (reference sequence). CDR3 nucleotide sequence: TGTGCCAGCAGTCTTCTAGCGGGGGAGTGGGAGACCCAGTACTTC. Its protein product is CASSLLAGEWETQYF.

This clonotype was seen many times. The chain combines TRBV11-2 with TRBJ1-3; D remains unclear. The germline V gene has CDR1 SGHAT and CDR2 FQNNGV. Between the trimmed V and J ends, which lost 2 bases and 4 bases, there was a span of 9 bases. The CDR3 is 14 amino acids. CDR3 protein: CASSLLDAGNTIYF. The CDR3 nucleotides are TGTGCCAGCAGCTTATTGGACGCAGGAAACACCATATATTTT.

V and J are TRBV3-1 and TRBJ2-5; 11 nucleotides align to TRBD2. In germline, CDR1 is LGHDT, CDR2 YNNKEL (reference sequence). V lost 4 bases, J lost 0 bases, and 7 bases stayed unmatched. CDR3 length: 17 residues. Here the CDR3 reads CASSLSGTSGYQETQYF. CDR3 coding DNA: TGTGCCAGCAGCCTTTCCGGGACTAGCGGCTACCAAGAGACCCAGTACTTC.

The chain carries TRBV4-2 and TRBJ1-2, with D possibly TRBD1 on 5 matching bases. The CDR3 runs 15 residues. The germline V gene has CDR1 LGHNA and CDR2 YNFKEQ. Deletions cut 0 bases from V and 7 bases from J, with 15 bases between. The CDR3 nucleotides are TGTGCCAGCAGCCAAGATCCCCCCGGGGACTGTGGCTACACCTTC. Residues: CASSQDPPGDCGYTF.

There are a few counts of this clonotype. This chain joins TRBV11-2 and TRBJ2-7; perhaps TRBD1 as D (6 bases). V lost 7 bases and J 0 bases, leaving 22 bases between the germline ends. The CDR3 runs to 17 residues. CDR1 and CDR2 from the germline V gene are SGHAT and FQNNGV. The CDR3 loop reads CASTPVSSGHRSYEQYF. In DNA form, the CDR3 reads TGTGCCAGCACCCCCGTTTCTTCGGGACACCGCTCCTACGAGCAGTACTTC.

This clonotype was seen a handful of times. The CDR3 DNA follows: TGTGCCAGCAGTTACTCGAGTGCGGCCTGGGATTCACCCCTCCACTTT. It specifies CASSYSSAAWDSPLHF. The chain carries TRBV6-2 or TRBV6-3 and TRBJ1-6; D remains unclear. This CDR3 has 16 residues. V lost 0 bases and J lost 8, with 14 bases in between. CDR1 MNHEY and CDR2 SVGEGT come from the germline V gene.